This TCR beta chain was sequenced during a study of CD8+CD57+ T cells in acquired aplastic anemia. Study details: Recorded DNA amounts for sorted CD4+ and CD8+ cells had an average of approximately 3 ug. Healthy donors yielded roughly 9.9 million CD4+ cell reads on average. Study conclusions and caveats: With respect to CD8+ Simpson's diversity, patients and controls did not differ significantly.

CDR1 and CDR2 (germline): LNHNV, YYDKDF (reference sequence). This CDR3 comprises 14 residues. V was clipped by 5 bases and J by 4 bases, with 15 bases between them. In the case of this clonotype: Its antigen is not identified.

Template material for TCR beta VDJ and CDR3 profiling consisted of genomic DNA. TCRdb re-derived calls from the reads in MiXCR, one entry per CDR3 protein. The sample holds 60,000 to 75,000 distinct CDR3 sequences, less than 65% seen once. This clonotype was obtained from a human donor in good health, serving as a control. Sequencing was performed on sorted CD4+, CD8+, or CD8+CD57+ T cells (not recorded which) from PBMCs. The V call is TRBV15, the J call TRBJ2-7, with D tentatively TRBD2 (5 bases). Here the CDR3 DNA reads TGTGCCACCAGCGAGGCCGGGATTCTATACGAGCAGTACTTC. Protein: CATSEAGILYEQYF.